This record covers a single T cell receptor beta chain. The antigen is undetermined. The sample comes from a study of CXCR3-negative and CXCR3-positive naive CD8 T cells. Study-wide findings and caveats: In CXCR3-positive naive cells, the TRB CDR3s were more hydrophobic than in CXCR3-negative naive cells.

The CDR3 length is 18 residues. The germline CDR1 and CDR2 sequences are SGHRS and YFSETQ. The TRB libraries of cDNA were built by UMI-labeled 5' RACE. TCRdb re-called the 5' RACE reads; one entry per CDR3 protein, DNA not given. Its table records tens of thousands of distinct CDR3 sequences. What was sequenced was naive CXCR3+ CD8+ T cells from blood. Subset indicated: CD45RO-CCR7+CD27+CD95- naive CD8+ T cells expressing CXCR3 (TNR3+). This receptor was obtained from a human donor in good health. Some clones in this sample may be carry-over from other donors' samples. V gene TRBV5-1 combines with J gene TRBJ2-3. The CDR3 loop reads CASSLVVVTSKSTDTQYF.